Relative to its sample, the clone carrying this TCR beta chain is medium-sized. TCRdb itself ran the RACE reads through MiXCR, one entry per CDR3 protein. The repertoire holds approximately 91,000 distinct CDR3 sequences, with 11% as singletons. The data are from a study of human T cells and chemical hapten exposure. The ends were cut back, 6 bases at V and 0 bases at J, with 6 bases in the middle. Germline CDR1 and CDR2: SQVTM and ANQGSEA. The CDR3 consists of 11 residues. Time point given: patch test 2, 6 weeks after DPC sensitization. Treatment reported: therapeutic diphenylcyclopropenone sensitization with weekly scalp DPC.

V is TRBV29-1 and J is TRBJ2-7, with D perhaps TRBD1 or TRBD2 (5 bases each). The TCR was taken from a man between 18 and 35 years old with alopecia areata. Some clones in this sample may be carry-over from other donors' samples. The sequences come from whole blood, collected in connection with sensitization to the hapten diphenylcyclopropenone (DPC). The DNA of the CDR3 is TGCAGCGTCGGGACCTCCTACGAGCAGTACTTC. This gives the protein CSVGTSYEQYF.